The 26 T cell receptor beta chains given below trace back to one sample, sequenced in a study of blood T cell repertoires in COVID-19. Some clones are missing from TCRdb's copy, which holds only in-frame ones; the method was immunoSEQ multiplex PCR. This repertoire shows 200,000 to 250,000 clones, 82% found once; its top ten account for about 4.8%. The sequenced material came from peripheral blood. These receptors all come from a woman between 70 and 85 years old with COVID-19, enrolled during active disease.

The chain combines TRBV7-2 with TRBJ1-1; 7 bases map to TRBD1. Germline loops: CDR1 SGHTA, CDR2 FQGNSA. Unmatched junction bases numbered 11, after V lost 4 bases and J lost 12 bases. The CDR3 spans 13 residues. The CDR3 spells CASSSRDSERPFF. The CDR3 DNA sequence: TGTGCCAGCAGCTCCCGGGACAGCGAGAGACCTTTCTTT.

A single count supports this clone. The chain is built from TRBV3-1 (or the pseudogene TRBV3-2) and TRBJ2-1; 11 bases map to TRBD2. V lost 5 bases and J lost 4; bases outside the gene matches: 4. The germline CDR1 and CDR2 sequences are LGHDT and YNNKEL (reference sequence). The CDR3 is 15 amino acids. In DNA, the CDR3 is TGTGCCAGCAGCAAGGGACTAGCGGTTTACAATGAGCAGTTCTTC. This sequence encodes CASSKGLAVYNEQFF.

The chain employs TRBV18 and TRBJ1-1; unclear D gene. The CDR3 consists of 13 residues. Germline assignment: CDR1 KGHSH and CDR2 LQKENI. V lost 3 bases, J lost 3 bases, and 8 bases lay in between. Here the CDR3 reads CASSPNRDTEAFF. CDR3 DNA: TGTGCCAGCTCACCTAATCGGGACACTGAAGCTTTCTTT.

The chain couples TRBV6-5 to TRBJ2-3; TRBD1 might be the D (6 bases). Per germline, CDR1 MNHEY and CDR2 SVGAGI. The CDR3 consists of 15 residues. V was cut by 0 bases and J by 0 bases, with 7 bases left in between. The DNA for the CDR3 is TGTGCCAGCAGTTACTCGACAGGCAGCACAGATACGCAGTATTTT. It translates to CASSYSTGSTDTQYF.

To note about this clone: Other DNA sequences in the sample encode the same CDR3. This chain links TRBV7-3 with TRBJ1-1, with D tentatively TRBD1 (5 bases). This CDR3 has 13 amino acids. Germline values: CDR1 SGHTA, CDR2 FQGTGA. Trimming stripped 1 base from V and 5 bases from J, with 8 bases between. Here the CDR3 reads CASSLRGGTEAFF. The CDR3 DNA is TGTGCCAGCAGCTTAAGGGGGGGAACTGAAGCTTTCTTT.

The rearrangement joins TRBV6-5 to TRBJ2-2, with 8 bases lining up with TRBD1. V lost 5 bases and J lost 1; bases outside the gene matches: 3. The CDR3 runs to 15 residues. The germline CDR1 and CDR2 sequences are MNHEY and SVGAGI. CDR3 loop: CASSRQGRNTGELFF. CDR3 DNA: TGTGCCAGCAGTAGACAGGGGAGGAACACCGGGGAGCTGTTTTTT.

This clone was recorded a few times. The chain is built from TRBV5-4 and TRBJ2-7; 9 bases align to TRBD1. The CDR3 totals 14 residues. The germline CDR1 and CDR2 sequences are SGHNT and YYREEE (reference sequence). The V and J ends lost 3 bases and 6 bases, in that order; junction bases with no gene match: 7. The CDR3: CASSSLQGAREQYF. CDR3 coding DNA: TGTGCCAGCAGCTCTTTACAGGGGGCTCGCGAGCAGTACTTC.

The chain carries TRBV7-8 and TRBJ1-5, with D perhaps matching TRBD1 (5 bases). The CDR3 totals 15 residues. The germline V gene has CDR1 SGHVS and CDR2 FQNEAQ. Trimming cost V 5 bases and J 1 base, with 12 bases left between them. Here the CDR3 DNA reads TGTGCCAGCAGCCTCCGGAGGGGAAGCAATCAGCCCCAGCATTTT. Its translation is CASSLRRGSNQPQHF.

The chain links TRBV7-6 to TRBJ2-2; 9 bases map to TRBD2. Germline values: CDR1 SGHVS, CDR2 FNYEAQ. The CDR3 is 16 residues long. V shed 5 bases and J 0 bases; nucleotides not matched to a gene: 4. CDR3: CASSHSSGANTGELFF. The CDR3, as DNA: TGTGCCAGCAGCCACTCTAGCGGGGCGAACACCGGGGAGCTGTTTTTT.

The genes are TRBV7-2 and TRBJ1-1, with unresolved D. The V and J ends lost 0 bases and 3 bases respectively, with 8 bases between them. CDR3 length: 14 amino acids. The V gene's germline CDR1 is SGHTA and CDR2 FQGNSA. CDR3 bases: TGTGCCAGCAGCTTAGCGCGAGATTACACTGAAGCTTTCTTT. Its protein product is CASSLARDYTEAFF.

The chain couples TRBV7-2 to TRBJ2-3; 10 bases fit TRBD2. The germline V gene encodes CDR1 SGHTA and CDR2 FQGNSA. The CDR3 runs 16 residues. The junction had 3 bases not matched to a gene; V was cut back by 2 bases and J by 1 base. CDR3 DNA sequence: TGTGCCAGCAGCTTACGAGCGGGAGGGGGCACAGATACGCAGTATTTT. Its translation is CASSLRAGGGTDTQYF.

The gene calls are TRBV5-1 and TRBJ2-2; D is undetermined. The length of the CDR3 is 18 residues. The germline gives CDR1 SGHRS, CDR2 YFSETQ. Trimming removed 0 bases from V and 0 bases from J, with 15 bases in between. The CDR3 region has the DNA TGCGCCAGCAGCTTGGAAGGTCCTAGGCTAACGAACACCGGGGAGCTGTTTTTT. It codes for CASSLEGPRLTNTGELFF.

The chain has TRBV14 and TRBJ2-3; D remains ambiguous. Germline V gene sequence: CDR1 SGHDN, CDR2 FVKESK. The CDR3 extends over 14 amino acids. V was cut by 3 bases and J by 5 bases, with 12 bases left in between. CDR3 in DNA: TGTGCCAGCAGCCAGTTCCGATTGAGAGATACGCAGTATTTT. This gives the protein CASSQFRLRDTQYF.

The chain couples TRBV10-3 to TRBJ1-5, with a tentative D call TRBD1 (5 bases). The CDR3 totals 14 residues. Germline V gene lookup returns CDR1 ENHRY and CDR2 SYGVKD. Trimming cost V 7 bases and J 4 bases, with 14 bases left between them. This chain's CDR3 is CAITADNQNQPQHF. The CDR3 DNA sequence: TGTGCCATCACGGCGGACAACCAGAATCAGCCCCAGCATTTT.

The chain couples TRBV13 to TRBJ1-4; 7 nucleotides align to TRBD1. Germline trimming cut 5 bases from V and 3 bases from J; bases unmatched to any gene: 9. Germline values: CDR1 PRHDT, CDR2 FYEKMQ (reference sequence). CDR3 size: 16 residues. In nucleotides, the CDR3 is TGTGCCAGCAGCCCAATTCGACAGGGACCTAATGAAAAACTGTTTTTT. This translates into CASSPIRQGPNEKLFF.

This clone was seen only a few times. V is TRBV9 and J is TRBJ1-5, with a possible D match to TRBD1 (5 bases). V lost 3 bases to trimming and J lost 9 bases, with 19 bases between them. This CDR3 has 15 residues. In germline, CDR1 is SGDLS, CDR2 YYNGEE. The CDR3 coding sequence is TGTGCCAGCAGCGGAGGAGGGCCGGGGGATACGCCCCAGCATTTT. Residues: CASSGGGPGDTPQHF.

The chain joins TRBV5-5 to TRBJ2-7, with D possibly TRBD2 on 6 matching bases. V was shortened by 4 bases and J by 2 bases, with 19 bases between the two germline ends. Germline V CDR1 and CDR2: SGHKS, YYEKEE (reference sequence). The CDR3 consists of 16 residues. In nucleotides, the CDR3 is TGTGCCAGCAGCCCCGTAGTCACTGCGGGGCCCTACGAGCAGTACTTC. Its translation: CASSPVVTAGPYEQYF.

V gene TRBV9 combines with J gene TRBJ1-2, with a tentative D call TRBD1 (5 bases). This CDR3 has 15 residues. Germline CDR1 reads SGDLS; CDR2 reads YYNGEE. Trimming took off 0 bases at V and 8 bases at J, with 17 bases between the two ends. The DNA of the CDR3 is TGTGCCAGCAGCGTAGCTAACGGGGGGACGTCGGGCTACACCTTC. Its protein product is CASSVANGGTSGYTF.

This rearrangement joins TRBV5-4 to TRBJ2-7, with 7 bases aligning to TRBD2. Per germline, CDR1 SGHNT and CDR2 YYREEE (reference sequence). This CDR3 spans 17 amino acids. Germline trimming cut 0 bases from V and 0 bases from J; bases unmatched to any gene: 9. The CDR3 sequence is CASSLGEGLFNSYEQYF. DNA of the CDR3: TGTGCCAGCAGCTTGGGGGAGGGGCTGTTCAACTCCTACGAGCAGTACTTC.

The CDR3 here is CASSPLVNYGYTF. For the CDR3, the DNA is TGTGCCAGCAGCCCCCTCGTTAACTATGGCTACACCTTC. V is TRBV11-2 and J is TRBJ1-2; D is ambiguous. Germline V CDR1 and CDR2: SGHAT, FQNNGV. V shed 5 bases and J shed 1 base, with 8 bases lying between them. The CDR3 covers 13 residues.

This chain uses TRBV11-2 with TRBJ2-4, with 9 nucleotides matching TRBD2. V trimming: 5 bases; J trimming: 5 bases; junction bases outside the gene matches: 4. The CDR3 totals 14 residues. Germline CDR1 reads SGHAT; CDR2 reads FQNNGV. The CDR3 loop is CASSLGTSQNIQYF. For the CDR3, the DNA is TGTGCCAGCAGCCTAGGGACTAGCCAAAACATTCAGTACTTC. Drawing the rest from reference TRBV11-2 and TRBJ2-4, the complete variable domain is EAGVAQSPRYKIIEKRQSVAFWCNPISGHATLYWYQQILGQGPKLLIQFQNNGVVDDSQLPKDRFSAERLKGVDSTLKIQPAKLEDSAVYLCASSLGTSQNIQYFGAGTRLSVL.

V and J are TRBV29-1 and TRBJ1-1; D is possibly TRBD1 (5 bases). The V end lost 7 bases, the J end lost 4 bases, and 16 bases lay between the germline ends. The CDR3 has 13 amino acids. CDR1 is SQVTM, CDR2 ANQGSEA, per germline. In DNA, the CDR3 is TGCAGCGCCCGGGACTCCCCTGGCACTGAAGCTTTCTTT. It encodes CSARDSPGTEAFF.

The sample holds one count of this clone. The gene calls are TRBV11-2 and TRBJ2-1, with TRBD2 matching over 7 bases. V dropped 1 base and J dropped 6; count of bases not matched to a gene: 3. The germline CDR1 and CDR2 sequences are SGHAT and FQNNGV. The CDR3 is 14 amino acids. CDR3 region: CASSLGLAANEQFF. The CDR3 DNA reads TGTGCCAGCAGCTTAGGGCTAGCGGCCAATGAGCAGTTCTTC.

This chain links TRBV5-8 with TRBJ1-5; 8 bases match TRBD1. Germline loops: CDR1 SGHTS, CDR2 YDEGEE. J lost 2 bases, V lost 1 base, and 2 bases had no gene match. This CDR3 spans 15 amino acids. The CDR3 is CASSLTGQGNQPQHF. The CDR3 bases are TGTGCCAGCAGCTTGACGGGACAGGGCAATCAGCCCCAGCATTTT.

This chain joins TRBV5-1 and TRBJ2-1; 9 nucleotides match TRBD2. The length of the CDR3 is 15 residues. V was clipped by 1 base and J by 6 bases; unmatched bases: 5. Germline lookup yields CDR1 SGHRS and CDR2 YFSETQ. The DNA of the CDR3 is TGCGCCAGCAGCTTGATTAGCGGGAGTCTCAATGAGCAGTTCTTC. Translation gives CASSLISGSLNEQFF.

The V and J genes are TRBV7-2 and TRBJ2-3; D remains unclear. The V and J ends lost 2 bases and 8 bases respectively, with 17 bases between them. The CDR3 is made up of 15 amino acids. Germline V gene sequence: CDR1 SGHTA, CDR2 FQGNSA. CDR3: CASSLYATGESTQYF. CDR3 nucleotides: TGTGCCAGCAGCTTATACGCGACGGGTGAAAGTACGCAGTATTTT.